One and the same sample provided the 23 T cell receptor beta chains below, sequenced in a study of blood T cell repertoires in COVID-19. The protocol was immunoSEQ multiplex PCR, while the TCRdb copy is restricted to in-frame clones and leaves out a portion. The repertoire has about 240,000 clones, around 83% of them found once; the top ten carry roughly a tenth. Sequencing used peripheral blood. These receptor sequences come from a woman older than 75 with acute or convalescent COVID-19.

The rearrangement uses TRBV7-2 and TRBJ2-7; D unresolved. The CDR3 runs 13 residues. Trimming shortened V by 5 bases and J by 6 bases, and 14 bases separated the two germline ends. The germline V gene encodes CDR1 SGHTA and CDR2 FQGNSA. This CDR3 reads CASSLTRLGEQYF. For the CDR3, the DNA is TGTGCCAGCAGCCTGACCAGGTTGGGCGAGCAGTACTTC.

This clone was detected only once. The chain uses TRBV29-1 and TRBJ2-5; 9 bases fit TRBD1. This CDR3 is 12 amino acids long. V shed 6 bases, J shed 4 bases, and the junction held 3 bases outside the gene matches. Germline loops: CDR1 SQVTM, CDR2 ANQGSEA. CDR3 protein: CSVGTGPETQYF. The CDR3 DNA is TGCAGCGTCGGGACAGGGCCAGAGACCCAGTACTTC. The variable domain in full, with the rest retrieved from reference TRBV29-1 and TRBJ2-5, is SAVISQKPSRDICQRGTSLTIQCQVDSQVTMMFWYRQQPGQSLTLIATANQGSEATYESGFVIDKFPISRPNLTFSTLTVSNMSPEDSSIYLCSVGTGPETQYFGPGTRLLVL.

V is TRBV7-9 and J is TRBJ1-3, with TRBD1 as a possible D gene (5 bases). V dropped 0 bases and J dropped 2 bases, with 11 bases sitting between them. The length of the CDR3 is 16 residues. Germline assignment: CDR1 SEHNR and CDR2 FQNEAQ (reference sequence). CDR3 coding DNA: TGTGCCAGCAGCTTAGCAGGGGAGGTTGCTGGAAACACCATATATTTT. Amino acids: CASSLAGEVAGNTIYF.

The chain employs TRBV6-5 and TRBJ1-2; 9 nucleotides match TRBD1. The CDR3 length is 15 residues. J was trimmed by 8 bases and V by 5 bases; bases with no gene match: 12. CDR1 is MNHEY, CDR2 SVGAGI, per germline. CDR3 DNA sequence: TGTGCCAGCAGTACCGGGACAGGGATGTTCGGCGGCTACACCTTC. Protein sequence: CASSTGTGMFGGYTF.

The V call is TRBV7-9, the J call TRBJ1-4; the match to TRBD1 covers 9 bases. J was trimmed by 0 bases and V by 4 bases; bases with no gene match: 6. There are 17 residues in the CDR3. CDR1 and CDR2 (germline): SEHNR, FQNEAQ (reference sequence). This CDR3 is CASSSDRGFATNEKLFF. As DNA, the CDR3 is TGTGCCAGCAGCTCCGACAGGGGGTTTGCAACTAATGAAAAACTGTTTTTT.

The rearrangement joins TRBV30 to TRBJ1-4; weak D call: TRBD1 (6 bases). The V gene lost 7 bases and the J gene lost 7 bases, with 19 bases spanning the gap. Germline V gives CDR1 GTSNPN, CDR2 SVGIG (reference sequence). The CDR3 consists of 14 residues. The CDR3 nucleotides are TGTGCCTACGCAACAGGGACGAAGGGTGAAAAACTGTTTTTT. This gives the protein CAYATGTKGEKLFF.

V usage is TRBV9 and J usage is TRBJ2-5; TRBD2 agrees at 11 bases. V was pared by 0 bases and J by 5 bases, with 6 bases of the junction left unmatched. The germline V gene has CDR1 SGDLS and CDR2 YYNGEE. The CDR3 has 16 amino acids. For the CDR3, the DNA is TGTGCCAGCAGCGTAGCTAGCGGGGGGCAGGGTGAGACCCAGTACTTC. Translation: CASSVASGGQGETQYF.

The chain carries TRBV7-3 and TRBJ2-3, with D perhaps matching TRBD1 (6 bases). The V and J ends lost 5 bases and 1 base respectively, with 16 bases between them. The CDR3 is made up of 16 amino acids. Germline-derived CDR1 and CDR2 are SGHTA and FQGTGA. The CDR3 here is CASSPRQEGGTDTQYF. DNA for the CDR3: TGTGCCAGCAGCCCACGACAGGAAGGGGGCACAGATACGCAGTATTTT. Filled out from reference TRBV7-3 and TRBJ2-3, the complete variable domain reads GAGVSQTPSNKVTEKGKYVELRCDPISGHTALYWYRQSLGQGPEFLIYFQGTGAADDSGLPNDRFFAVRPEGSVSTLKIQRTERGDSAVYLCASSPRQEGGTDTQYFGPGTRLTVL.

CDR3 bases: TGTGCCAGCAGTCCGGGTTTTAATGAAAAACTGTTTTTT. Translating gives CASSPGFNEKLFF. This chain uses TRBV2 with TRBJ1-4; no firm D call. The CDR3 sequence is 13 residues long. Trimming stripped 5 bases from V and 4 bases from J, with 8 bases between. Germline lookup yields CDR1 SNHLY and CDR2 FYNNEI.

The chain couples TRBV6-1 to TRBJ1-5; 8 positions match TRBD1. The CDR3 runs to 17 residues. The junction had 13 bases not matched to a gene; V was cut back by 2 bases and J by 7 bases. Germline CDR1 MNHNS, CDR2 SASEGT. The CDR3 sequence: CASSEFSQGAFSQPQHF. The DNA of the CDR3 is TGTGCCAGCAGTGAATTCAGTCAGGGGGCCTTTTCGCAGCCCCAGCATTTT.

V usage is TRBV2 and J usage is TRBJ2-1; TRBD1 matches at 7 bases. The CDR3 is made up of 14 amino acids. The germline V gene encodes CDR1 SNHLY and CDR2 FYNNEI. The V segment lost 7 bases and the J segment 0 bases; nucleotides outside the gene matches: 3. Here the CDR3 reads CASKRQGSYNEQFF. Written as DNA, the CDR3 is TGTGCCAGCAAGCGACAGGGCTCCTACAATGAGCAGTTCTTC.

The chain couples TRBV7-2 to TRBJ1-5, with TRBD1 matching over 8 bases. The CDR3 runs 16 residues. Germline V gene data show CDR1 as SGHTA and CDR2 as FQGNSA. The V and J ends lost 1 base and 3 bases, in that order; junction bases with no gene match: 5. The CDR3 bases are TGTGCCAGCAGCTTAGGGACAGGGCCTTTCAATCAGCCCCAGCATTTT. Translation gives CASSLGTGPFNQPQHF.

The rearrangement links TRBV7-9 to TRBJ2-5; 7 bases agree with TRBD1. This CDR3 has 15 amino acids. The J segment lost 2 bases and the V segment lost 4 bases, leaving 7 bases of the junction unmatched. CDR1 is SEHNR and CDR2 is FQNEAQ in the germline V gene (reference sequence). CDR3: CASSSGTEIQETQYF. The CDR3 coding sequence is TGTGCCAGCAGCTCCGGGACAGAAATACAAGAGACCCAGTACTTC.

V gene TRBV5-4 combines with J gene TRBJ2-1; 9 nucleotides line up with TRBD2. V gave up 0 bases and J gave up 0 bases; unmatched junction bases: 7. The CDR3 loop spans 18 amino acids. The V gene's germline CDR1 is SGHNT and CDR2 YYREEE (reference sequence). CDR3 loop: CASSLGSGGLSSYNEQFF. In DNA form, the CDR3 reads TGTGCCAGCAGCTTGGGAAGCGGGGGGTTGAGCTCCTACAATGAGCAGTTCTTC.

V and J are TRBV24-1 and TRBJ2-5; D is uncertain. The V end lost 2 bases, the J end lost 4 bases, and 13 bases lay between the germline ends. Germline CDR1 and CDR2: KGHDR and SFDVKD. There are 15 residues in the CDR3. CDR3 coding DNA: TGTGCCACCAGTGATTCGACTGCTTTTGGAGAGACCCAGTACTTC. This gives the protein CATSDSTAFGETQYF.

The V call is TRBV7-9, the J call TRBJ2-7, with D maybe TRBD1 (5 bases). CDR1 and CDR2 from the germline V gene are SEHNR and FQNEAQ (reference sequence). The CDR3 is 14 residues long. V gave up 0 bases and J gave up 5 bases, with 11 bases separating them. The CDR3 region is CASSLASFRDEQYF. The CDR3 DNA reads TGTGCCAGCAGCTTAGCGTCTTTCAGGGACGAGCAGTACTTC. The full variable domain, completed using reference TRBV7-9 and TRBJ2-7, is DTGVSQNPRHKITKRGQNVTFRCDPISEHNRLYWYRQTLGQGPEFLTYFQNEAQLEKSRLLSDRFSAERPKGSFSTLEIQRTEQGDSAMYLCASSLASFRDEQYFGPGTRLTVT.

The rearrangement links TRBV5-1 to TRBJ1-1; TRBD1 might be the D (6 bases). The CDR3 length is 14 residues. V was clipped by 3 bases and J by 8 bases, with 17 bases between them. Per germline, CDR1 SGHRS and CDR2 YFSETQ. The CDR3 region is CASSSTTGNLEAFF. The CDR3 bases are TGCGCCAGCAGCTCTACAACAGGGAATTTGGAAGCTTTCTTT.

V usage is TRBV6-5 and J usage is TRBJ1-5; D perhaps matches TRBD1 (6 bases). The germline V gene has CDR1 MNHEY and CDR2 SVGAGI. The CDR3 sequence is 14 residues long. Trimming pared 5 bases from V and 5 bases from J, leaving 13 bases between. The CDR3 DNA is TGTGCCAGCAGTCGGCCAGGGGTGGATCAGCCCCAGCATTTT. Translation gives CASSRPGVDQPQHF.

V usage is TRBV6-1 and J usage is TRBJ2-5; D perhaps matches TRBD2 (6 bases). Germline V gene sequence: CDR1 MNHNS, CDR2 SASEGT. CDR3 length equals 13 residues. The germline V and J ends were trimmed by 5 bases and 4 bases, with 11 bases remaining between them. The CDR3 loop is CASSMTSLETQYF. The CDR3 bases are TGTGCCAGCAGTATGACTAGTTTAGAGACCCAGTACTTC.

The CDR3 sequence: CASGSPGEAFF. The CDR3 DNA sequence: TGTGCCAGCGGATCCCCGGGGGAAGCTTTCTTT. V usage is TRBV6-5 and J usage is TRBJ1-1; no definite D call. Germline V gene lookup returns CDR1 MNHEY and CDR2 SVGAGI. There are 11 residues in the CDR3. V gave up 8 bases and J gave up 8 bases, with 12 bases separating them.

The CDR3 DNA reads TGTGCCAGCTCAGCGCAATCAGGGTTAGGTGGCTACACCTTC. This codes for CASSAQSGLGGYTF. V is TRBV18 and J is TRBJ1-2; perhaps TRBD1 as D (5 bases). The germline V gene encodes CDR1 KGHSH and CDR2 LQKENI. The CDR3 has 14 amino acids. Trimming pared 5 bases from V and 7 bases from J, leaving 17 bases between.

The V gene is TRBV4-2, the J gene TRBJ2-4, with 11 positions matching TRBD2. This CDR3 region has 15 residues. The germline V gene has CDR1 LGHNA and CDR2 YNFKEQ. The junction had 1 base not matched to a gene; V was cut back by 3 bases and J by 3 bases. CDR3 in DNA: TGTGCCAGCAGCCACCTAGCGGGGGGCAAAAACATTCAGTACTTC. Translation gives CASSHLAGGKNIQYF.

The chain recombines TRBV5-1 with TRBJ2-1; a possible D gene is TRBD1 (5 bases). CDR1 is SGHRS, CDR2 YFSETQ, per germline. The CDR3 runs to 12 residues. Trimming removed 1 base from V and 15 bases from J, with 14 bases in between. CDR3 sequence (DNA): TGCGCCAGCAGCTTGACAGCTCAGGGTACGTTCTTC. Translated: CASSLTAQGTFF. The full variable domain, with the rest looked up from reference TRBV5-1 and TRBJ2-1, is KAGVTQTPRYLIKTRGQQVTLSCSPISGHRSVSWYQQTPGQGLQFLFEYFSETQRNKGNFPGRFSGRQFSNSRSEMNVSTLELGDSALYLCASSLTAQGTFFGPGTRLTVL.